The 25 T cell receptor beta chains reported below all come from one sample, sequenced in a study of glioma-infiltrating T cells. The iRepertoire nested amplicon-rescue multiplex PCR amplified TCR alpha and beta CDR3s from RNA. TCRdb re-called the multiplex PCR reads through MiXCR, storing one row per CDR3 protein. The data hold roughly 120,000 distinct CDR3 sequences, with 23% observed a single time. The source material was glioma tissue, nonneoplastic brain tissue, or PBMCs (not recorded which). Receptors were obtained from a human donor with low-grade glioma or glioblastoma, undergoing nonglioma brain surgery, or in good health (not recorded which).

J is TRBJ2-7 and V is TRBV29-1; a possible D gene is TRBD1 (6 bases). The CDR3 is 12 amino acids. Trimming shortened V by 7 bases and J by 4 bases, and 14 bases separated the two germline ends. CDR1 is SQVTM, CDR2 ANQGSEA, per germline. The CDR3 loop reads CSAAGQSYEQYF. The CDR3 coding sequence is TGCAGCGCCGCCGGACAGTCTTACGAGCAGTACTTC.

This clonotype was counted at least ten times. This chain joins TRBV20-1 and TRBJ2-7; maybe TRBD1 (5 bases). CDR1 and CDR2 (germline): DFQATT, SNEGSKA (reference sequence). The CDR3 extends over 13 amino acids. The V end lost 6 bases, the J end lost 1 base, and 13 bases lay between the germline ends. CDR3 sequence: CSAESTESYEQYF. DNA for the CDR3: TGCAGTGCCGAATCGACAGAATCCTACGAGCAGTACTTC.

At least ten counts were recorded for this clonotype. The chain has TRBV5-1 and TRBJ1-1; D remains ambiguous. The CDR3 has 13 residues. The germline V and J ends were trimmed by 5 bases and 1 base, with 9 bases remaining between them. CDR1 and CDR2 from the germline V gene are SGHRS and YFSETQ. In nucleotides, the CDR3 is TGCGCCAGCAGGGTACAGAGGAACACTGAAGCTTTCTTT. Translated: CASRVQRNTEAFF.

A remark on this clonotype: Given a much more abundant clone one base away, this may be a read error. This chain connects TRBV12-3 or TRBV12-4 to TRBJ2-1; 13 positions match TRBD2. The CDR3 runs to 15 residues. CDR3 DNA sequence: TGTGCCAGCAGATCCGGGACTAGCGGGGTCAATGAGCAGCTCTTC. Protein: CASRSGTSGVNEQLF.

On this clonotype itself: At one boundary the junction diverges from the germline segment, which might be a read error. V is TRBV7-2 and J is TRBJ1-5; D unresolved. The CDR3 length is 16 residues. Germline V gene lookup returns CDR1 SGHTA and CDR2 FQGNSA. CDR3 nucleotides: TGTGCCCGCCGCTTCGCGGGCCCCTCTCGCCCTCCGCCCCCGCCTTTT. Residues: CARRFAGPSRPPPPPF.

The genes are TRBV29-1 and TRBJ2-7, with 11 bases that match TRBD2. This CDR3 is built from 13 residues. J lost 7 bases, V lost 4 bases, and 6 bases had no gene match. Germline V CDR1 and CDR2: SQVTM, ANQGSEA. The CDR3 coding sequence is TGCAGCGTTGCGACTAGCGGGATTAGAGAGCAGTACTTC. This gives the protein CSVATSGIREQYF.

The chain carries TRBV29-1 and TRBJ2-1, with 7 positions matching TRBD2. CDR3 length equals 12 residues. Trimming cost V 4 bases and J 9 bases; bases outside gene matches: 6. Germline V gives CDR1 SQVTM, CDR2 ANQGSEA. CDR3 loop: CSVGRENAEQFF. The DNA for the CDR3 is TGCAGCGTTGGGCGGGAGAACGCTGAGCAGTTCTTC.

At least ten counts were recorded for this clonotype. The chain combines TRBV7-9 with TRBJ2-7, with 10 nucleotides matching TRBD2. With V trimmed by 8 bases and J by 2 bases, 3 bases remained unmatched. Germline V gene sequence: CDR1 SEHNR, CDR2 FQNEAQ (reference sequence). The CDR3 length is 13 residues. As DNA, the CDR3 is TGTGCCAGCTCCAGCGGGAGGGCCTACGAGCAGTACTTC. Its translation is CASSSGRAYEQYF.

This clonotype showed up many times. The chain carries TRBV4-3 and TRBJ2-7; D gene ambiguous. CDR1 and CDR2 (germline): LGHNA, YSLEER. The CDR3 consists of 15 residues. V lost 1 base and J lost 7, with 17 bases in between. The chain's CDR3 is CASSQGPAVVGEQYF. CDR3 nucleotides: TGCGCCAGCAGCCAAGGCCCCGCGGTGGTAGGGGAGCAGTACTTC.

Concerning this clonotype: A much larger clone differs from this one at a single base, so this may be a read error. The chain recombines TRBV7-2 with TRBJ2-2; D is uncertain. CDR1 and CDR2 (germline): SGHTA, FQGNSA. The CDR3 contains 17 residues. Trimming pared 5 bases from V and 2 bases from J, leaving 18 bases between. The CDR3 here is CASSKDWLTVNTGELFF. CDR3 nucleotide sequence: TGTGCCAGCAGCAAAGATTGGCTAACCGTCAACACCGGGGAGCTGTTTTTT. The variable domain in full, with the rest retrieved from reference TRBV7-2 and TRBJ2-2, is GAGVSQSPSNKVTEKGKDVELRCDPISGHTALYWYRQSLGQGLEFLIYFQGNSAPDKSGLPSDRFSAERTGGSVSTLTIQRTQQEDSAVYLCASSKDWLTVNTGELFFGEGSRLTVL.

On this clonotype itself: A much larger clone sits a single nucleotide away, making a read error possible. The rearrangement links TRBV2 to TRBJ1-4; D gene ambiguous. V gave up 7 bases and J gave up 12 bases, with 15 bases separating them. Germline assignment: CDR1 SNHLY and CDR2 FYNNEI. There are 12 residues in the CDR3. CDR3: CASTQIGEELFF. The CDR3, as DNA: TGTGCCAGCACTCAAATAGGAGAAGAACTGTTTTTT. The variable domain in full, completed from reference TRBV2 and TRBJ1-4, reads EPEVTQTPSHQVTQMGQEVILRCVPISNHLYFYWYRQILGQKVEFLVSFYNNEISEKSEIFDDQFSVERPDGSNFTLKIRSTKLEDSAMYFCASTQIGEELFFGSGTQLSVL.

This clonotype was observed at least ten times. The chain joins TRBV25-1 to TRBJ2-1, with 13 positions matching TRBD2. CDR1 and CDR2 from the germline V gene are MGHDK and SYGVNS. This CDR3 is built from 15 residues. V lost 6 bases and J lost 7; bases outside the gene matches: 6. In DNA, the CDR3 is TGTGCCAGCAGCCAACTAGCGGGGGGGGGGAATGAGCAGTTCTTC. This translates into CASSQLAGGGNEQFF.

This clonotype was counted between two and nine times. The J gene is TRBJ2-3, the V gene TRBV5-1; TRBD2 agrees at 10 bases. V was clipped by 0 bases and J by 2 bases; unmatched bases: 12. Germline-derived CDR1 and CDR2 are SGHRS and YFSETQ. This CDR3 contains 19 residues. The CDR3 loop reads CASSLALAGERGATDTQYF. CDR3 bases: TGCGCCAGCAGCTTGGCTCTAGCGGGAGAACGGGGGGCCACAGATACGCAGTATTTT.

For this clonotype: A much larger clone is a single base away; this may be a read error. The genes are TRBV7-3 and TRBJ1-2; 8 nucleotides align to TRBD1. The V gene's germline CDR1 is SGHTA and CDR2 FQGTGA. The ends lost 5 bases at V and 4 bases at J; junction bases unmatched: 3. The length of the CDR3 is 13 residues. CDR3 residues: CASSTQGGYGYTF. The CDR3 DNA reads as TGTGCCAGCAGCACACAGGGGGGCTATGGCTACACCTTC. The full variable domain, its missing parts supplied by reference TRBV7-3 and TRBJ1-2, is GAGVSQTPSNKVTEKGKYVELRCDPISGHTALYWYRQSLGQGPEFLIYFQGTGAADDSGLPNDRFFAVRPEGSVSTLKIQRTERGDSAVYLCASSTQGGYGYTFGSGTRLTVV.

This clonotype was recorded many times. The genes are TRBV2 and TRBJ2-3, with D perhaps matching TRBD1 (6 bases). V was trimmed by 6 bases and J by 0 bases, leaving 13 bases between them. There are 15 residues in the CDR3. Germline lookup yields CDR1 SNHLY and CDR2 FYNNEI. In nucleotides, the CDR3 is TGTGCCAGCAGGCCCCGGGACATAAGCACAGATACGCAGTATTTT. Its protein is CASRPRDISTDTQYF.

Concerning this clonotype itself: Since a much larger clone is just one base distant, this may be a read error. This chain uses TRBV28 with TRBJ2-1; 15 bases map to TRBD2. V lost 5 bases, J lost 7 bases, and 6 bases stayed unmatched. Germline values: CDR1 MDHEN, CDR2 SYDVKM. The CDR3 has 16 residues. CDR3: CASSAAGTSGRNEQFF. The DNA for the CDR3 is TGTGCCAGCAGTGCCGCCGGGACTAGCGGGAGGAATGAGCAGTTCTTC.

With regard to this clonotype: A much bigger clone sits one base away, suggesting this may be a read error. V usage is TRBV12-3 or TRBV12-4 and J usage is TRBJ1-6; TRBD1 aligns across 9 bases. This CDR3 has 14 amino acids. CDR3 DNA sequence: TGTGCCAGCAGTCGGACAGGGGATAATTTACCCCTCCACTTT. It specifies CASSRTGDNLPLHF.

On this clonotype: The germline gene is not matched at one end of the junction; a read error may be the cause. The CDR3 DNA follows: TGTGCCTGGAGTGCTCCCTACGAGCAGCACTTC. It translates to CAWSAPYEQHF. This chain links TRBV30 with TRBJ2-7; D is ambiguous. The CDR3 is made up of 11 amino acids. CDR1 is GTSNPN and CDR2 is SVGIG in the germline V gene (reference sequence).

This clonotype was observed at least ten times. The rearrangement uses TRBV6-1 and TRBJ2-7, with D possibly being TRBD2 (6 bases). CDR1 and CDR2 (germline): MNHNS, SASEGT. The V and J ends lost 5 bases and 2 bases respectively, with 13 bases between them. The CDR3 has 14 residues. The CDR3 is CASSPRTTTYEQYF. CDR3 DNA sequence: TGTGCCAGCAGTCCTCGGACTACCACCTACGAGCAGTACTTC.

This clonotype has ten or more counts. This chain connects TRBV12-3 or TRBV12-4 to TRBJ1-2; a weak D match, TRBD1 (6 bases). CDR3 length equals 13 residues. V lost 2 bases, J lost 8 bases, and 12 bases lay in between. The CDR3 DNA is TGTGCCAGCAGTTTATGGGGGGCCTCAGGCTACACCTTC. This translates into CASSLWGASGYTF.

This clonotype was counted ten times or more. V gene TRBV6-1 combines with J gene TRBJ2-7, with D perhaps matching TRBD2 (5 bases). The length of the CDR3 is 15 residues. V lost 5 bases to trimming and J lost 1 base, with 15 bases between them. Germline CDR1 and CDR2: MNHNS and SASEGT. The CDR3 loop reads CASSPTRTSSYEQYF. CDR3 nucleotides: TGTGCCAGCAGTCCAACCCGAACTAGTTCCTACGAGCAGTACTTC.

This clonotype has ten or more counts. The chain carries TRBV6-1 and TRBJ2-5; D remains ambiguous. CDR3 size: 19 residues. The ends were cut back, 8 bases at V and 1 base at J, with 29 bases in the middle. The germline CDR1 and CDR2 sequences are MNHNS and SASEGT. CDR3 sequence (DNA): TGTGCCAGCTGGGCCCCCTATGACTGGCTCGGGTGGGCCCAAGAGACCCAGTACTTC. This encodes CASWAPYDWLGWAQETQYF.

With regard to this clonotype: A read error may be the cause here, since a much bigger clone is one base away. V and J are TRBV7-9 and TRBJ2-7; the match to TRBD1 covers 8 bases. This CDR3 has 12 residues. The V gene's germline CDR1 is SEHNR and CDR2 FQNEAQ (reference sequence). The CDR3 DNA reads as TGTGCCAGCAATCCAGGGGGCTACGCGCAGTACTTC. Its translation is CASNPGGYAQYF.

CDR3 sequence: CASRRRKQIETQYF. Here the CDR3 DNA reads TGTGCCAGCAGACGCCGGAAGCAAATTGAGACCCAGTACTTC. V usage is TRBV3-1 and J usage is TRBJ2-5; D gene unclear. Germline assignment: CDR1 LGHDT and CDR2 YNNKEL (reference sequence). V lost 6 bases and J 5 bases, leaving 16 bases between the germline ends. The CDR3 runs 14 residues.

This clonotype was observed at least ten times. The rearrangement joins TRBV6-1 to TRBJ2-7; D gene uncertain. The CDR3 runs to 13 residues. The V gene lost 2 bases and the J gene lost 4 bases, with 9 bases spanning the gap. CDR1 and CDR2 from the germline V gene are MNHNS and SASEGT. CDR3 DNA sequence: TGTGCCAGCAGTGAACTAAAATTATACGAGCAGTACTTC. This translates into CASSELKLYEQYF.